The clone carrying this T cell receptor (beta chain) was picked up one time. As yet, its antigen is unknown. This record belongs to a study of T cell repertoires in ileal Crohn's disease. As for the study in general: Every patient was operated on for stricturing (roughly 60%) or penetrating (about 39%) complications.

Study-level findings and limits: Every patient over 26.8% clonality showed endoscopic recurrence. Clonal expansions were more frequent in active smokers than non-smokers at surgery.

TCRB immunosequencing input was about 0.55 micrograms of biopsy DNA per sample. Clones were read by immunoSEQ multiplex PCR, and TCRdb kept only the in-frame ones, dropping some. The sample yields around 4,400 clones, about 79% seen once. Trimming cost V 4 bases and J 7 bases, with 21 bases left between them. The CDR3 is 16 amino acids. Germline CDR1 is SGHRS and CDR2 is YFSETQ. Sequenced input: ileal tissue. This sequence originates from an adult with Crohn's disease. The chain couples TRBV5-1 to TRBJ2-1, with a possible D match to TRBD2 (6 bases). The chain's CDR3 is CASSAQLAASRNEQFF. The CDR3 DNA is TGCGCCAGCAGCGCGCAACTAGCCGCGTCGCGAAATGAGCAGTTCTTC.